This is a list of T cell receptor beta chains from one sample in a study of T cells in Graves' hyperthyroidism and ophthalmopathy. A single record per CDR3 protein comes from TCRdb applying MiXCR to the multiplex PCR reads. The data show hundreds of thousands of distinct CDR3 sequences, around 22% seen once. Sequenced sample: blood. These receptor sequences come from a woman aged 30 to 39 with Graves' ophthalmopathy. CDR3s include the opening cysteine and the closing phenylalanine or tryptophan. Fields, in order: clone size, CDR3 length, D gene, V gene, J gene, CDR3 protein, CDR3 DNA. A D gene is named only where the DNA matches it firmly. Not all rows give a size; the values are once, few, many and, for expanded clones, a class.

many	14	.	TRBV11-2	TRBJ2-7	CASSLSPDSYEQYF	TGTGCCAGCAGCTTATCCCCGGACTCCTACGAGCAGTACTTC
.	13	.	TRBV20-1	TRBJ1-5	CSASVGEGQPQHF	TGCAGTGCTAGTGTCGGGGAAGGGCAGCCCCAGCATTTT
many	13	.	TRBV2	TRBJ2-7	CASSERSSYEQYF	TGTGCCAGCAGTGAGAGGAGCTCCTACGAGCAGTACTTC
many	14	.	TRBV6-2/TRBV6-3	TRBJ2-2	CASSYRDVTGELFF	TGTGCCAGCAGTTACCGGGACGTGACCGGGGAGCTGTTTTTT
many	14	.	TRBV5-1	TRBJ2-2	CASSLDVTTGELFF	TGCGCCAGCAGCTTGGATGTGACAACTGGGGAGCTGTTTTTT
.	16	TRBD1	TRBV9	TRBJ1-5	CASSEGTGNSNQPQHF	TGTGCCAGCAGCGAGGGGACAGGTAATAGCAATCAGCCCCAGCATTTT
many	15	.	TRBV19	TRBJ1-2	CASSIYRRANYGYTF	TGTGCCAGTAGTATCTACAGGCGGGCGAACTATGGCTACACCTTC
.	12	.	TRBV28	TRBJ1-5	CASSYQHQPQHF	TGTGCCAGCAGTTACCAGCATCAGCCCCAGCATTTT
few	12	TRBD1	TRBV9	TRBJ1-5	CASGDSGQPQHF	TGTGCCAGCGGGGACAGCGGTCAGCCCCAGCATTTT
once	18	TRBD1	TRBV11-2	TRBJ2-2	CASSLVGQGLPNTGELFF	TGTGCCAGCAGCTTAGTGGGACAGGGGCTACCGAACACCGGGGAGCTGTTTTTT
.	14	TRBD1	TRBV11-2	TRBJ1-1	CASSEFGQGGEAFF	TGTGCCAGCAGTGAATTTGGACAGGGTGGTGAAGCTTTCTTT
.	12	.	TRBV6-5	TRBJ2-5	CASSFERQTQYF	TGTGCCAGCAGTTTCGAAAGGCAGACCCAGTACTTC
many	16	TRBD1	TRBV18	TRBJ2-4	CASSRTGGEYGNIQYF	TGTGCCAGCTCTAGGACAGGGGGCGAGTACGGAAACATTCAGTACTTC
many	16	TRBD1	TRBV6-5	TRBJ1-6	CASSYQRQGRGSPLHF	TGTGCCAGCAGTTACCAGAGACAGGGGAGGGGGTCACCCCTCCACTTT
many	14	.	TRBV7-7	TRBJ2-5	CASSFSPEGETQYF	TGTGCTAGCAGCTTCAGTCCTGAGGGAGAGACCCAGTACTTC
.	18	TRBD1	TRBV18	TRBJ1-1	CASSPIRAGGVGNTEAFF	TGTGCCAGCTCACCGATTCGTGCAGGGGGGGTGGGGAACACTGAAGCTTTCTTT
few	15	.	TRBV3-1	TRBJ1-5	CASSHGGRGNQPQHF	TGTGCCAGCAGCCACGGCGGACGGGGAAATCAGCCCCAGCATTTT
many	13	.	TRBV5-1	TRBJ1-1	CASSPPSRGEAFF	TGCGCCAGCAGCCCCCCCAGTCGAGGTGAAGCTTTCTTT
few	12	.	TRBV6-1	TRBJ1-2	CASGGVIYGYTF	TGTGCCAGCGGGGGGGTTATCTATGGCTACACCTTC
many	12	.	TRBV20-1	TRBJ1-1	CSARGPGVGSFF	TGCAGTGCTAGGGGACCGGGCGTCGGATCCTTCTTT
.	14	TRBD1	TRBV28	TRBJ1-5	CASSFHRGDQPQHF	TGTGCCAGCAGTTTCCACAGGGGAGATCAGCCCCAGCATTTT
many	12	.	TRBV19	TRBJ1-5	CASSIGTGPQHF	TGTGCCAGTAGTATAGGTACCGGTCCTCAGCATTTT
.	10	.	TRBV27	TRBJ2-5	CASSPKTQYF	TGTGCCAGCAGCCCTAAGACCCAGTACTTC
few	14	TRBD1	TRBV12-3/TRBV12-4	TRBJ2-2	CASRSGTAVGELFF	TGTGCCAGCAGATCCGGGACAGCAGTCGGGGAGCTGTTTTTT
many	15	TRBD1	TRBV28	TRBJ1-5	CASSLSLAGGQPQHF	TGTGCCAGCAGTCTCTCCTTGGCAGGGGGTCAGCCCCAGCATTTT
few	17	TRBD1	TRBV6-4	TRBJ1-1	CASSDGGGGGMNTEAFF	TGTGCCAGCAGTGACGGTGGAGGGGGCGGCATGAACACTGAAGCTTTCTTT
many	14	.	TRBV12-3/TRBV12-4	TRBJ1-5	CASSLWRDDQPQHF	TGTGCCAGCAGTTTATGGAGGGACGATCAGCCCCAGCATTTT
many	16	.	TRBV28	TRBJ2-7	CASSLGRGEVAYEQYF	TGTGCCAGCAGTCTTGGCCGGGGTGAAGTAGCGTACGAGCAGTACTTC
many	14	TRBD1	TRBV28	TRBJ1-2	CASSTPGQGSGYTF	TGTGCCAGCAGTACCCCGGGACAGGGGAGTGGCTACACCTTC
many	13	.	TRBV7-2	TRBJ1-1	CASSLHTLTEAFF	TGTGCCAGCAGCTTACACACCCTCACTGAAGCTTTCTTT
.	15	TRBD2	TRBV28	TRBJ2-5	CASSPSGRGLETQYF	TGTGCCAGCAGCCCCAGCGGGAGGGGCCTAGAGACCCAGTACTTC
many	13	.	TRBV28	TRBJ2-4	CASSSVAKNIQYF	TGTGCCAGCAGTTCAGTAGCCAAAAACATTCAGTACTTC
.	13	TRBD1	TRBV30	TRBJ2-7	CAWSRDRVYEQYF	TGTGCCTGGAGTAGGGACAGGGTCTACGAGCAGTACTTC
once	14	.	TRBV12-3/TRBV12-4	TRBJ2-7	CASTSRALRYEQYF	TGTGCCAGCACCAGCCGGGCTCTCCGATACGAGCAGTACTTC
few	17	TRBD1	TRBV18	TRBJ2-7	CASSPYIQGANSYEQYF	TGTGCCAGCTCACCGTACATCCAGGGGGCGAACTCCTACGAGCAGTACTTC
many	18	TRBD2	TRBV7-2	TRBJ2-3	CASSAPAGGFPSTDTQYF	TGTGCCAGCAGCGCCCCTGCGGGGGGGTTCCCTAGCACAGATACGCAGTATTTT
few	13	.	TRBV11-2	TRBJ1-2	CASSFSRAYGYTF	TGTGCCAGCAGCTTTAGCAGGGCCTATGGCTACACCTTC
many	14	.	TRBV20-1	TRBJ1-5	CSASLPGSNQPQHF	TGCAGTGCTAGTCTGCCAGGTAGCAATCAGCCCCAGCATTTT
.	16	.	TRBV3-1	TRBJ1-2	CASSQDLRAEGYGYTF	TGTGCCAGCAGCCAAGATCTGAGGGCCGAGGGCTATGGCTACACCTTC
.	12	.	TRBV14	TRBJ1-2	CASSQVPTAYTF	TGTGCCAGCAGCCAAGTCCCCACGGCCTACACCTTC